These 25 T cell receptor beta chains share one sample of origin, sequenced in a study of control samples from healthy donors and cancer patients. Data came from immunoSEQ multiplex PCR; TCRdb stores just in-frame clones and leaves some out. This sample carries around 200,000 clones, just under 95% of them seen once, and the ten largest clones take more than 1.1%. Sequenced: blood. The receptor set was obtained from a man aged 18 to 29 in good health.

The chain joins TRBV2 to TRBJ2-7, with D unclear. Germline CDR1 SNHLY, CDR2 FYNNEI. CDR3 length equals 11 residues. Trimming removed 8 bases from V and 8 bases from J, with 13 bases in between. This CDR3 is CASERVVQQYF. CDR3 nucleotide sequence: TGTGCCAGCGAACGGGTGGTCCAGCAGTACTTC.

This sequence joins TRBV7-9 and TRBJ1-3; D not certain. CDR1 and CDR2 (germline): SEHNR, FQNEAQ (reference sequence). CDR3 length: 14 amino acids. V was shortened by 3 bases and J by 6 bases, with 12 bases between the two germline ends. The DNA for the CDR3 is TGTGCCAGCAGCTTGGAGCAGGAAGTAAACACCATATATTTT. This translates into CASSLEQEVNTIYF.

The chain joins TRBV19 to TRBJ1-1, with 7 bases lining up with TRBD1. The CDR3 runs 14 residues. Germline CDR1 reads LNHDA; CDR2 reads SQIVND (reference sequence). V trimming: 4 bases; J trimming: 5 bases; junction bases outside the gene matches: 7. This chain's CDR3 is CASSRQGVATEAFF. The CDR3 DNA reads TGTGCCAGTAGTAGACAGGGAGTAGCAACTGAAGCTTTCTTT.

The chain couples TRBV18 to TRBJ2-7; D gene uncertain. Germline loops: CDR1 KGHSH, CDR2 LQKENI. CDR3 length: 16 amino acids. Trimming shortened V by 2 bases and J by 2 bases, and 16 bases separated the two germline ends. CDR3 sequence reads: CASSPTLDQSAYEQYF. In nucleotides, the CDR3 is TGTGCCAGCTCACCAACCTTGGACCAGTCAGCCTACGAGCAGTACTTC. Using reference TRBV18 and TRBJ2-7 for the parts outside the CDR3, the full variable domain is NAGVMQNPRHLVRRRGQEARLRCSPMKGHSHVYWYRQLPEEGLKFMVYLQKENIIDESGMPKERFSAEFPKEGPSILRIQQVVRGDSAAYFCASSPTLDQSAYEQYFGPGTRLTVT.

V and J are TRBV5-4 and TRBJ2-1; either TRBD1 or TRBD2 may supply D (5 bases each). The CDR3 covers 15 residues. Between the trimmed V and J ends, which lost 4 bases and 0 bases, there was a span of 11 bases. Per the germline V gene, CDR1 is SGHNT and CDR2 is YYREEE (reference sequence). CDR3 nucleotide sequence: TGTGCCAGCAGCCCGGGACGTAGCTCCTACAATGAGCAGTTCTTC. This encodes CASSPGRSSYNEQFF. Drawing the rest from reference TRBV5-4 and TRBJ2-1, the complete variable domain is ETGVTQSPTHLIKTRGQQVTLRCSSQSGHNTVSWYQQALGQGPQFIFQYYREEENGRGNFPPRFSGLQFPNYSSELNVNALELDDSALYLCASSPGRSSYNEQFFGPGTRLTVL.

The chain links TRBV12-5 to TRBJ2-2; D remains unclear. Germline values: CDR1 LGHNT, CDR2 FRNRAP. There are 12 residues in the CDR3. Trimming left V 8 bases short and J 4 bases short, with 8 bases between. CDR3 loop: CASSQGTGELFF. CDR3 nucleotide sequence: TGTGCTAGTTCCCAAGGCACCGGGGAGCTGTTTTTT.

J is TRBJ2-4 and V is TRBV28, with 8 bases aligning to TRBD2. The CDR3 has 16 amino acids. Germline CDR1 MDHEN, CDR2 SYDVKM. V lost 5 bases and J lost 0; bases outside the gene matches: 6. The CDR3 DNA is TGTGCCAGCAGTAGCGGGAGTCCCCTAGCCAAAAACATTCAGTACTTC. The encoded protein is CASSSGSPLAKNIQYF. The full variable domain, with the rest looked up from reference TRBV28 and TRBJ2-4, is DVKVTQSSRYLVKRTGEKVFLECVQDMDHENMFWYRQDPGLGLRLIYFSYDVKMKEKGDIPEGYSVSREKKERFSLILESASTNQTSMYLCASSSGSPLAKNIQYFGAGTRLSVL.

This clone appeared a few times. This chain links TRBV5-4 with TRBJ2-2; D perhaps matches TRBD1 (5 bases). Germline V gene sequence: CDR1 SGHNT, CDR2 YYREEE (reference sequence). The CDR3 has 16 amino acids. V shed 0 bases and J shed 4 bases, with 13 bases lying between them. CDR3 residues: CASSLVAGLFTGELFF. The DNA for the CDR3 is TGTGCCAGCAGCTTGGTAGCAGGGCTATTCACCGGGGAGCTGTTTTTT.

This chain connects TRBV6-5 to TRBJ2-5; 9 bases are shared with TRBD2. Germline V gene sequence: CDR1 MNHEY, CDR2 SVGAGI. V was clipped by 4 bases and J by 5 bases; unmatched bases: 11. CDR3 length equals 16 residues. DNA of the CDR3: TGTGCCAGCAGTTCAGACGGAGCGGGGGGTTTGGAGACCCAGTACTTC. Amino acids: CASSSDGAGGLETQYF.

This clone has only one observation. This rearrangement joins TRBV18 to TRBJ2-7; the D gene is possibly TRBD2 (6 bases). Trimming pared 3 bases from V and 2 bases from J, leaving 17 bases between. The germline V gene has CDR1 KGHSH and CDR2 LQKENI. The CDR3 sequence is 16 residues long. CDR3 DNA: TGTGCCAGCTCACCGACCGGCGGGGCGGAGACCTACGAGCAGTACTTC. Its protein is CASSPTGGAETYEQYF.

Only one count was recorded for this clone. The gene calls are TRBV5-1 and TRBJ1-2; TRBD1 matches 9 bases. V trimming: 1 base; J trimming: 0 bases; junction bases outside the gene matches: 10. Germline CDR1 and CDR2: SGHRS and YFSETQ. The CDR3 covers 18 residues. The CDR3 region has the DNA TGCGCCAGCAGCTTGTCAGGTACAGGGGGCTCCGCTAACTATGGCTACACCTTC. Encoded protein: CASSLSGTGGSANYGYTF.

This CDR3 is CASRPGTTGNQPQHF. DNA of the CDR3: TGTGCCAGCAGGCCCGGGACCACGGGCAATCAGCCCCAGCATTTT. The chain carries TRBV25-1 and TRBJ1-5; TRBD1 is a possible D gene (5 bases). The CDR3 sequence is 15 residues long. Germline V gene data show CDR1 as MGHDK and CDR2 as SYGVNS. V was pared by 6 bases and J by 2 bases, with 14 bases between. The whole variable domain, remainder taken from reference TRBV25-1 and TRBJ1-5, is EADIYQTPRYLVIGTGKKITLECSQTMGHDKMYWYQQDPGMELHLIHYSYGVNSTEKGDLSSESTVSRIRTEHFPLTLESARPSHTSQYLCASRPGTTGNQPQHFGDGTRLSIL.

The genes are TRBV9 and TRBJ1-1; possibly TRBD1 for D (5 bases). Trimming stripped 6 bases from V and 5 bases from J, with 17 bases between. The CDR3 covers 14 residues. Germline values: CDR1 SGDLS, CDR2 YYNGEE. CDR3 bases: TGTGCCAGCACCCGCACAGGTGTAGGGACTGAAGCTTTCTTT. Its translation is CASTRTGVGTEAFF.

The CDR3 is CASSLGVAFF. CDR3 in DNA: TGTGCCAGCAGTTTAGGGGTGGCTTTCTTT. The chain combines TRBV28 with TRBJ1-1, with D unclear. Trimming cost V 2 bases and J 11 bases, with 6 bases left between them. Germline assignment: CDR1 MDHEN and CDR2 SYDVKM. CDR3 length: 10 amino acids.

The rearrangement links TRBV28 to TRBJ2-3; D remains unclear. This CDR3 has 17 residues. Germline V gives CDR1 MDHEN, CDR2 SYDVKM. Trimming stripped 6 bases from V and 0 bases from J, with 19 bases between. In nucleotides, the CDR3 is TGTGCCAGCAGCTCCCTCCTCAGGTTCTCTAGCACAGATACGCAGTATTTT. This sequence encodes CASSSLLRFSSTDTQYF. The variable domain in full, with the rest retrieved from reference TRBV28 and TRBJ2-3, is DVKVTQSSRYLVKRTGEKVFLECVQDMDHENMFWYRQDPGLGLRLIYFSYDVKMKEKGDIPEGYSVSREKKERFSLILESASTNQTSMYLCASSSLLRFSSTDTQYFGPGTRLTVL.

The V and J genes are TRBV3-1 (or the pseudogene TRBV3-2) and TRBJ2-3, with D perhaps being TRBD1 or TRBD2 (5 bases each). The CDR3 is 15 amino acids. Germline CDR1 LGHDT, CDR2 YNNKEL (reference sequence). V lost 5 bases and J 0 bases, leaving 12 bases between the germline ends. The CDR3 DNA reads TGTGCCAGCAGCAGAGGGGTGACTAGCACAGATACGCAGTATTTT. Translated: CASSRGVTSTDTQYF.

The chain joins TRBV12-3 or TRBV12-4 to TRBJ2-7; no clear D. Trimming stripped 0 bases from V and 2 bases from J, with 2 bases between. The length of the CDR3 is 12 residues. The CDR3 sequence: CASSLATYEQYF. The CDR3 nucleotides read TGTGCCAGCAGTTTAGCTACCTACGAGCAGTACTTC.

The chain couples TRBV19 to TRBJ1-5, with D unresolved. Trimming took 7 bases from V and 4 from J, leaving 14 bases between them. The germline gives CDR1 LNHDA, CDR2 SQIVND (reference sequence). The CDR3 covers 14 residues. The CDR3 bases are TGTGCCAGTACCTCCACTACAGCTAATCAGCCCCAGCATTTT. Translating it yields CASTSTTANQPQHF.

The J gene is TRBJ2-2, the V gene TRBV9; TRBD1 matches at 8 bases. This CDR3 is 19 amino acids long. Germline V gene lookup returns CDR1 SGDLS and CDR2 YYNGEE. V lost 0 bases, J lost 4 bases, and 14 bases stayed unmatched. CDR3 in DNA: TGTGCCAGCAGCGTAGGAGGACAACAGGGGGTATGGCCCACCGGGGAGCTGTTTTTT. It is translated as CASSVGGQQGVWPTGELFF.

V usage is TRBV7-2 and J usage is TRBJ2-5, with 9 bases that match TRBD1. Germline loops: CDR1 SGHTA, CDR2 FQGNSA. The CDR3 has 16 amino acids. J was trimmed by 5 bases and V by 4 bases; bases with no gene match: 11. The CDR3 sequence: CASSSGTGRMGETQYF. In nucleotides, the CDR3 is TGTGCCAGCAGCTCCGGGACAGGGCGGATGGGGGAGACCCAGTACTTC.

This CDR3 is CASSPPADRNTIYF. The CDR3 nucleotides read TGTGCCAGCTCACCACCGGCAGATCGAAACACCATATATTTT. This chain connects TRBV18 to TRBJ1-3; the D is unclear. Trimming removed 0 bases at V and 5 bases at J, with 8 bases between. This CDR3 is 14 amino acids long. Germline V gene lookup returns CDR1 KGHSH and CDR2 LQKENI. The whole variable domain, filled in from reference TRBV18 and TRBJ1-3, reads NAGVMQNPRHLVRRRGQEARLRCSPMKGHSHVYWYRQLPEEGLKFMVYLQKENIIDESGMPKERFSAEFPKEGPSILRIQQVVRGDSAAYFCASSPPADRNTIYFGEGSWLTVV.

The chain uses TRBV5-5 and TRBJ2-7; D may be TRBD1 (6 bases). The CDR3 loop spans 15 amino acids. Germline CDR1 and CDR2: SGHKS and YYEKEE (reference sequence). V lost 0 bases and J lost 0, with 10 bases in between. The CDR3 DNA reads as TGTGCCAGCAGCTTGGGTGGGACAAGCTCCTACGAGCAGTACTTC. Translation: CASSLGGTSSYEQYF.

The genes are TRBV5-4 and TRBJ2-3; 8 bases fit TRBD2. The CDR3 contains 16 residues. J was trimmed by 7 bases and V by 0 bases; bases with no gene match: 10. Germline V gene data show CDR1 as SGHNT and CDR2 as YYREEE (reference sequence). CDR3: CASSLVLAGRGNTQYF. CDR3 nucleotide sequence: TGTGCCAGCAGCTTGGTTCTAGCGGGCCGTGGAAATACGCAGTATTTT.

The J gene is TRBJ1-3, the V gene TRBV7-8; the D gene is possibly TRBD1 (5 bases). Trimming left V 1 base short and J 6 bases short, with 16 bases between. CDR1 is SGHVS and CDR2 is FQNEAQ in the germline V gene. This CDR3 spans 16 amino acids. DNA for the CDR3: TGTGCCAGCAGCTTAGTACAGGCTGTGGGAAAAAACACCATATATTTT. This sequence encodes CASSLVQAVGKNTIYF.

The chain joins TRBV27 to TRBJ1-2, with D possibly being TRBD1 (5 bases). This CDR3 is built from 12 residues. V lost 8 bases and J 11 bases, leaving 18 bases between the germline ends. Germline lookup yields CDR1 MNHEY and CDR2 SMNVEV (reference sequence). The CDR3 reads CASRAGGKGYTF. The CDR3 DNA follows: TGTGCCAGCCGGGCTGGGGGTAAGGGTTACACCTTC.